This entry describes one T cell receptor beta chain. Its antigen is unidentified. Every one of the patients relapsed after autologous stem cell transplantation (brentuximab vedotin exposure was variable). This entry is derived from a study of PD-1 blockade in classical Hodgkin lymphoma. General study findings and limits: CD4+ TCR diversity, unlike CD8+, climbed significantly by C4D1.

CDR3 size: 13 residues. The V segment lost 6 bases and the J segment 1 base; nucleotides outside the gene matches: 1. Germline values: CDR1 KGHSH, CDR2 LQKENI. Only in-frame clones appear in the TCRdb table, and some are missing; sequencing was by immunoSEQ multiplex PCR. The sample includes about 86,000 clones, roughly nine tenths of them seen just once. The chain links TRBV18 to TRBJ1-1; TRBD1 matches 8 bases. This sequence originates from a human donor with classical Hodgkin lymphoma. This material consisted of peripheral blood mononuclear cells (PBMCs), taken before the second cycle of nivolumab. The CDR3 bases are TGTGCCAGCTCCGGACAGGGGAACACTGAAGCTTTCTTT. Translated: CASSGQGNTEAFF.